The text below deals with one T cell receptor beta chain. This clone was seen a handful of times. Its antigen is not yet known. Base qualities are not recorded, but no much larger clone differs from it by a single base. Libraries were built with the immunoSEQ multiplex PCR assay. TCRdb carries this immuneACCESS record with in-frame sequences only. Its versions omit some clonotypes, under half of them owing to an unresolved V gene in the studies checked, with the rest unexplained. This sample has about 92,000 clones in its table, and roughly 86% of those were observed once. The top ten hold around 9.1% of the sample. The data belong to a study of control samples from healthy donors and cancer patients (dated by TCRdb to about 2020). The CDR3 covers 14 residues, taking in both the cysteine and the phenylalanine. Just the 42-base CDR3 DNA is kept, in frame starting at base 1. The junction carries 12 bases between V and J, which are trimmed by 3 bases and 3 bases respectively. CDR1 and CDR2 are read off the germline V gene as SGHTA and FQGNSA.

Material: blood. The TCR comes from a woman aged 55-70 years in good health. Recombination connected TRBV7-2 to TRBJ2-7; TRBD1 is perhaps the D gene, given 6 matching bases. The encoded CDR3 is CASSFSGGNYEQYF. In nucleotides, the sequence is TGTGCCAGCAGCTTTTCTGGGGGCAACTACGAGCAGTACTTC.